This is a list of T cell receptor beta chains from one sample in a study of blood T cell repertoires in COVID-19. Libraries were prepared by immunoSEQ multiplex PCR; TCRdb keeps only in-frame clonotypes and omits some of them. The data show over 15,000 clones, more than 75% seen once. Sequencing used peripheral blood. The receptors stem from a human donor in a cohort sampled during active COVID-19. The CDR3 runs from the conserved cysteine through the conserved F or W. A D gene is named only where the DNA matches it firmly. Size values are once, few and many counts, or a class for expanded clones, and some rows have none.

size	V	D	J	CDR3	DNA
NA	TRBV29-1	NA	TRBJ1-1	CSVADRPPMEAFF	TGCAGCGTTGCCGACAGGCCTCCAATGGAAGCTTTCTTT
NA	TRBV12-3/TRBV12-4	NA	TRBJ2-7	CASTLQSSYEQYF	TGTGCCAGCACCCTACAGAGCTCCTACGAGCAGTACTTC
once	TRBV12-3/TRBV12-4	NA	TRBJ1-1	CASSLVADSEAFF	TGTGCCAGCAGTTTAGTCGCGGACAGCGAAGCTTTCTTT
NA	TRBV19	TRBD1	TRBJ2-5	CASSIADRAQETQYF	TGTGCCAGTAGTATAGCGGACAGGGCTCAAGAGACCCAGTACTTC
NA	TRBV11-2	TRBD2	TRBJ2-1	CASSSTSGVRDEQFF	TGTGCCAGCAGTTCGACTAGCGGGGTGAGGGATGAGCAGTTCTTC
NA	TRBV18	TRBD1	TRBJ2-5	CASSQGQQETQYF	TGTGCCAGCTCACAGGGACAGCAAGAGACCCAGTACTTC
NA	TRBV6-6	NA	TRBJ2-3	CASSLNPDTQYF	TGTGCCAGCAGCCTAAACCCGGATACGCAGTATTTT
NA	TRBV18	TRBD1	TRBJ2-7	CASSPGQGNRELYF	TGTGCCAGCTCTCCGGGACAGGGGAATAGGGAGCTGTACTTC
once	TRBV28	NA	TRBJ1-5	CASSWGDQPQHF	TGTGCCAGCAGTTGGGGGGATCAGCCCCAGCATTTT
NA	TRBV19	TRBD2	TRBJ2-5	CASRLAGGQETQYF	TGTGCCAGCCGACTAGCGGGGGGGCAAGAGACCCAGTACTTC
NA	TRBV6-2/TRBV6-3	NA	TRBJ2-7	CASSHRESYEQYF	TGTGCCAGCAGTCACAGGGAATCCTACGAGCAGTACTTC
NA	TRBV6-2/TRBV6-3	NA	TRBJ2-5	CASSYNRETQYF	TGTGCCAGCAGTTACAACCGGGAGACCCAGTACTTC
NA	TRBV10-1	TRBD1	TRBJ2-2	CASSGQGLRTGELFF	TGCGCCAGCAGTGGACAGGGGCTTCGCACCGGGGAGCTGTTTTTT
NA	TRBV23-1	NA	TRBJ2-4	CASSQSPCGNIQYF	TGCGCCAGCAGTCAATCTCCCTGCGGAAACATTCAGTACTTC
NA	TRBV3-1/TRBV3-2	NA	TRBJ1-6	CASSRNSGQSPLHF	TGTGCCAGCAGCCGGAACTCAGGGCAATCACCCCTCCACTTT
once	TRBV5-4	TRBD2	TRBJ2-1	CASSPLAGGYNEQFF	TGTGCCAGCAGCCCTCTAGCGGGGGGTTACAATGAGCAGTTCTTC
NA	TRBV7-2	NA	TRBJ2-7	CASSLGGFTYEQYF	TGTGCCAGCAGCTTAGGAGGGTTCACCTACGAGCAGTACTTC
NA	TRBV10-1	NA	TRBJ1-1	CASSLTVNTEAFF	TGCGCCAGCAGTCTTACAGTGAACACTGAAGCTTTCTTT
few	TRBV7-8	TRBD1	TRBJ1-6	CASGGDRDSPLHF	TGTGCCAGCGGAGGGGACAGGGATTCACCCCTCCACTTT
NA	TRBV3-1/TRBV3-2	TRBD2	TRBJ2-1	CASSQDRLPGGGALEQFF	TGTGCCAGCAGCCAAGATCGACTGCCAGGCGGGGGGGCTCTTGAGCAGTTCTTC
NA	TRBV5-1	NA	TRBJ1-3	CASSLTGNTIYF	TGCGCCAGCAGTCTTACTGGAAACACCATATATTTT
NA	TRBV2	NA	TRBJ1-1	CASTELRNTEAFF	TGTGCCAGCACCGAACTGAGAAACACTGAAGCTTTCTTT
NA	TRBV2	NA	TRBJ1-2	CASTTGFDGYTF	TGTGCCAGCACGACAGGCTTTGATGGCTACACCTTC
once	TRBV10-2	TRBD2	TRBJ2-3	CASSVAGGEDTQYF	TGCGCCAGCAGTGTTGCGGGGGGGGAAGATACGCAGTATTTT
NA	TRBV7-2	NA	TRBJ1-5	CASSFQGTSSNQPQHF	TGTGCCAGCAGCTTTCAGGGAACGAGTAGCAATCAGCCCCAGCATTTT
NA	TRBV12-5	TRBD1	TRBJ1-2	CASGLTGVGNGYTF	TGTGCTAGTGGTTTGACAGGGGTTGGAAATGGCTACACCTTC
NA	TRBV18	TRBD2	TRBJ2-3	CASSQGLAGVDFFTDTQYF	TGTGCCAGCTCCCAGGGACTAGCGGGCGTAGATTTTTTCACAGATACGCAGTATTTT
NA	TRBV24-1	NA	TRBJ2-3	CATSDPGSDTQYF	TGTGCCACCAGTGATCCAGGGTCCGATACGCAGTATTTT
NA	TRBV3-1/TRBV3-2	NA	TRBJ2-7	CASSLRTTGRNIYLTYEQYF	TGTGCCAGCAGCCTCCGAACGACAGGCAGAAATATTTATTTGACCTACGAGCAGTACTTC
NA	TRBV6-2/TRBV6-3	TRBD1	TRBJ1-5	CASSTVDRGYNQPQHF	TGTGCCAGCAGTACCGTGGACAGGGGATATAATCAGCCCCAGCATTTT
few	TRBV6-5	TRBD1	TRBJ1-6	CASSYSTTGPNSPLHF	TGTGCCAGCAGTTACTCGACGACAGGGCCAAATTCACCCCTCCACTTT
NA	TRBV19	TRBD1	TRBJ1-2	CASRQGVGYTF	TGTGCCAGCCGACAGGGGGTGGGCTACACCTTC
NA	TRBV9	TRBD2	TRBJ2-5	CASSVVAGATYQETQYF	TGTGCCAGCAGCGTAGTAGCGGGGGCCACGTACCAAGAGACCCAGTACTTC
NA	TRBV19	TRBD2	TRBJ2-1	CASTLTSGGAWNEQFF	TGTGCCAGTACCCTGACTAGCGGGGGGGCTTGGAATGAGCAGTTCTTC
NA	TRBV4-3	NA	TRBJ2-5	CASSQEAPRHLRAQETQYF	TGCGCCAGCAGCCAAGAGGCCCCGAGGCATCTACGAGCCCAAGAGACCCAGTACTTC
NA	TRBV6-1	NA	TRBJ1-2	CASSDPGRGNYGYTF	TGTGCCAGCAGTGATCCTGGGAGGGGAAACTATGGCTACACCTTC
NA	TRBV5-6	NA	TRBJ2-7	CASSLQGIYEQYF	TGTGCCAGCAGCTTGCAGGGAATCTACGAGCAGTACTTC
once	TRBV7-3	NA	TRBJ2-2	CASSSQVNTGELFF	TGTGCCAGCAGCTCGCAGGTGAACACCGGGGAGCTGTTTTTT
NA	TRBV7-3	NA	TRBJ2-2	CASSLFLNTGELFF	TGTGCCAGCAGCTTATTTCTGAACACCGGGGAGCTGTTTTTT
NA	TRBV4-3	TRBD1	TRBJ1-4	CASSQVPGTGLYEKLFF	TGCGCCAGCAGCCAAGTACCAGGGACAGGCCTATATGAAAAACTGTTTTTT
few	TRBV5-8	NA	TRBJ1-3	CASSLGSEAGNTIYF	TGTGCCAGCAGCTTGGGGTCAGAAGCTGGAAACACCATATATTTT
NA	TRBV6-6	NA	TRBJ1-1	CASSYSGGGTEAFF	TGTGCCAGCAGTTACTCGGGGGGGGGCACTGAAGCTTTCTTT
once	TRBV19	TRBD1	TRBJ1-2	CASSIGTGDNYGYTF	TGTGCCAGTAGTATAGGCACAGGGGACAACTATGGCTACACCTTC
once	TRBV10-3	TRBD1	TRBJ1-5	CAISDRTGVNQPQHF	TGTGCCATCAGTGACCGGACAGGGGTCAATCAGCCCCAGCATTTT
NA	TRBV4-1	TRBD1	TRBJ1-1	CASRHSPGQGSMNTEAFF	TGCGCCAGCAGACACTCCCCGGGACAGGGCAGCATGAACACTGAAGCTTTCTTT
NA	TRBV4-3	NA	TRBJ2-3	CASSQDWGRSTDTQYF	TGCGCCAGCAGCCAAGATTGGGGGCGTAGCACAGATACGCAGTATTTT
NA	TRBV27	TRBD1	TRBJ2-3	CASSFRQGLVTDTQYF	TGTGCCAGCAGTTTCAGACAGGGGCTGGTCACAGATACGCAGTATTTT
NA	TRBV12-5	TRBD1	TRBJ1-2	CASGFGTGYGYTF	TGTGCTAGTGGTTTCGGGACAGGCTATGGCTACACCTTC
NA	TRBV6-5	NA	TRBJ2-7	CASRAGYEQYF	TGTGCCAGCAGGGCAGGCTACGAGCAGTACTTC
NA	TRBV3-1/TRBV3-2	TRBD2	TRBJ2-3	CASSQTSGGAKGRTDTQYF	TGTGCCAGCAGCCAAACTAGCGGGGGGGCCAAAGGTAGGACAGATACGCAGTATTTT
NA	TRBV6-4	TRBD1	TRBJ2-4	CASSEWTGDIQYF	TGTGCCAGCAGTGAGTGGACAGGCGACATTCAGTACTTC
NA	TRBV6-5	NA	TRBJ2-2	CASSPGGTGELFF	TGTGCCAGCAGTCCCGGGGGCACCGGGGAGCTGTTTTTT
NA	TRBV12-5	TRBD2	TRBJ2-3	CASGFDRRGGYF	TGTGCTAGTGGTTTTGATAGGCGGGGGGGGTATTTT
NA	TRBV6-1	NA	TRBJ1-5	CASSDRGEGQPQHF	TGTGCCAGCAGTGACAGGGGAGAGGGCCAGCCCCAGCATTTT
once	TRBV15	TRBD1	TRBJ1-2	CATSREPGTGGFYGYTF	TGTGCCACCAGCAGAGAACCCGGGACAGGGGGCTTCTATGGCTACACCTTC
NA	TRBV6-1	NA	TRBJ1-3	CASSEDGRGGNTIYF	TGTGCCAGCAGTGAAGACGGGAGGGGAGGAAACACCATATATTTT